One sample yielded the 24 T cell receptor beta chains listed below, sequenced in a study of cytomegalovirus exposure and HLA in healthy donors. The PCR was carried out with 60 Vbeta primers and 13 Jbeta primers. The protocol was immunoSEQ multiplex PCR, while the TCRdb copy is restricted to in-frame clones and leaves out a portion. The sample data list around 140,000 clones. Sequencing input: PBMCs. The receptors were sampled from a woman aged 45 to 65 in good health and CMV-seronegative.

The CDR3, as DNA: TGTGCCAGCAGTGAAGGTCCGGGATACTCTTACGAGCAGTACTTC. Amino acids: CASSEGPGYSYEQYF. The V gene is TRBV6-1, the J gene TRBJ2-7; D possibly corresponds to TRBD2 (5 bases). CDR3 length equals 15 residues. Per the germline V gene, CDR1 is MNHNS and CDR2 is SASEGT. The germline V and J ends were trimmed by 1 base and 4 bases, with 14 bases remaining between them.

This chain uses TRBV28 with TRBJ2-7, with 9 bases aligning to TRBD1. Germline V lookup: CDR1 MDHEN, CDR2 SYDVKM. Trimming at V came to 8 bases and at J to 6 bases, leaving 11 bases not matched to a gene. This CDR3 has 14 amino acids. The CDR3 is CASGTGTGIFEQYF. The CDR3 coding sequence is TGTGCCAGCGGAACCGGGACAGGGATCTTCGAGCAGTACTTC.

This rearrangement joins TRBV5-1 to TRBJ2-1; 13 bases fit TRBD2. The germline CDR1 and CDR2 sequences are SGHRS and YFSETQ. The CDR3 sequence is 17 residues long. J gave up 8 bases and V 4 bases, and 12 bases lay outside the gene matches. CDR3 sequence: CASSPALAGGQRDEQFF. The CDR3 DNA reads as TGCGCCAGCAGCCCGGCACTAGCGGGAGGGCAGAGGGATGAGCAGTTCTTC.

The V gene is TRBV2, the J gene TRBJ1-1, with a possible D match to TRBD1 (6 bases). The V and J ends lost 8 bases and 4 bases respectively, with 17 bases between them. Per germline, CDR1 SNHLY and CDR2 FYNNEI. The CDR3 extends over 14 amino acids. The CDR3 nucleotides read TGTGCCAGCCTAAACAGGGCGGAGAGCACTGAAGCTTTCTTT. Translated: CASLNRAESTEAFF.

V gene TRBV9 combines with J gene TRBJ2-3; a possible D gene is TRBD1 (5 bases). V gave up 0 bases and J gave up 3 bases, with 14 bases separating them. The germline V gene has CDR1 SGDLS and CDR2 YYNGEE. This CDR3 has 16 amino acids. CDR3 bases: TGTGCCAGCAGCGTAGATCGGCAGGGCCTAACAGATACGCAGTATTTT. This gives the protein CASSVDRQGLTDTQYF.

CDR3 amino acids: CASSSQGTHTGELFF. CDR3 DNA: TGTGCCAGCAGCTCACAGGGGACCCACACCGGGGAGCTGTTTTTT. The rearrangement links TRBV7-9 to TRBJ2-2, with TRBD1 matching over 7 bases. V gave up 4 bases and J gave up 3 bases; unmatched junction bases: 5. CDR1 is SEHNR and CDR2 is FQNEAQ in the germline V gene (reference sequence). CDR3 length: 15 residues.

J is TRBJ2-7 and V is TRBV7-8; 8 nucleotides match TRBD1. V shed 1 base and J 3 bases; nucleotides not matched to a gene: 2. The CDR3 covers 14 residues. Germline CDR1 is SGHVS and CDR2 is FQNEAQ. CDR3 protein: CASSLDRGSYEQYF. The CDR3 bases are TGTGCCAGCAGCTTAGACAGGGGGAGCTACGAGCAGTACTTC.

The chain combines TRBV7-9 with TRBJ1-1; D may be TRBD1 (5 bases). The CDR3 totals 15 residues. Germline-derived CDR1 and CDR2 are SEHNR and FQNEAQ (reference sequence). V was pared by 2 bases and J by 3 bases, with 13 bases between. CDR3 DNA sequence: TGTGCCAGCAGCTTATGGCGGGGCTTGGACACTGAAGCTTTCTTT. The encoded protein is CASSLWRGLDTEAFF.

The chain links TRBV5-4 to TRBJ2-3; TRBD2 aligns across 9 bases. The V segment lost 4 bases and the J segment 7 bases; nucleotides outside the gene matches: 10. CDR1 is SGHNT, CDR2 YYREEE, per germline (reference sequence). The CDR3 contains 15 residues. Here the CDR3 DNA reads TGTGCCAGCAGCCCGCAGGGACTAGCAAGTAATACGCAGTATTTT. Residues: CASSPQGLASNTQYF.

This chain joins TRBV23-1 and TRBJ2-1; 10 nucleotides agree with TRBD2. Being an ORF, TRBV23-1 has a function that is uncertain. After removal of 2 bases from V and 6 bases from J, the junction contained 4 bases not matched to a gene. The CDR3 loop spans 15 amino acids. The CDR3 protein is CASSQPSGRANEQFF. CDR3 DNA sequence: TGCGCCAGCAGTCAACCAAGCGGGAGGGCCAATGAGCAGTTCTTC.

V and J are TRBV9 and TRBJ1-1; D is possibly TRBD1 (6 bases). Germline loops: CDR1 SGDLS, CDR2 YYNGEE. Trimming took off 0 bases at V and 8 bases at J, with 17 bases between the two ends. The CDR3 extends over 15 amino acids. The CDR3 protein is CASSVAREGGGEAFF. The DNA for the CDR3 is TGTGCCAGCAGCGTAGCCCGTGAGGGGGGAGGGGAAGCTTTCTTT. The full variable domain, completed using reference TRBV9 and TRBJ1-1, is DSGVTQTPKHLITATGQRVTLRCSPRSGDLSVYWYQQSLDQGLQFLIQYYNGEERAKGNILERFSAQQFPDLHSELNLSSLELGDSALYFCASSVAREGGGEAFFGQGTRLTVV.

The gene calls are TRBV5-1 and TRBJ2-5; D might be TRBD2 (5 bases). This CDR3 has 15 amino acids. The V and J ends lost 10 bases and 2 bases respectively, with 21 bases between them. Germline lookup yields CDR1 SGHRS and CDR2 YFSETQ. CDR3 region: CASGWTASIQETQYF. For the CDR3, the DNA is TGCGCCTCCGGGTGGACTGCCTCTATTCAAGAGACCCAGTACTTC.

The V gene is TRBV19, the J gene TRBJ2-5, with D hard to call. CDR3 length: 14 residues. Trimming left V 3 bases short and J 2 bases short, with 10 bases between. Germline V lookup: CDR1 LNHDA, CDR2 SQIVND (reference sequence). As DNA, the CDR3 is TGTGCCAGTAGTATCGATCGGTATCAAGAGACCCAGTACTTC. It codes for CASSIDRYQETQYF. The full variable domain, completed using reference TRBV19 and TRBJ2-5, is DGGITQSPKYLFRKEGQNVTLSCEQNLNHDAMYWYRQDPGQGLRLIYYSQIVNDFQKGDIAEGYSVSREKKESFPLTVTSAQKNPTAFYLCASSIDRYQETQYFGPGTRLLVL.

The V call is TRBV19, the J call TRBJ2-1, with 9 bases fitting TRBD2. The germline CDR1 and CDR2 sequences are LNHDA and SQIVND (reference sequence). V dropped 3 bases and J dropped 0; count of bases not matched to a gene: 6. The CDR3 has 17 amino acids. The CDR3 loop reads CASSMFSGSSSYNEQFF. The CDR3 DNA is TGTGCCAGTAGTATGTTTAGCGGGAGTTCCTCCTACAATGAGCAGTTCTTC.

V and J are TRBV11-3 and TRBJ2-5; the D gene is possibly TRBD2 (5 bases). This CDR3 contains 15 residues. The V gene's germline CDR1 is SGHNT and CDR2 YENEEA. The ends were cut back, 1 base at V and 2 bases at J, with 11 bases in the middle. The CDR3 is CASSLGDSGQETQYF. In DNA form, the CDR3 reads TGTGCCAGCAGCTTAGGTGATTCGGGACAAGAGACCCAGTACTTC.

V and J are TRBV7-9 and TRBJ1-2; D gene unclear. The ends were cut back, 3 bases at V and 8 bases at J, with 10 bases in the middle. There are 12 residues in the CDR3. Germline-derived CDR1 and CDR2 are SEHNR and FQNEAQ (reference sequence). The CDR3 region is CASSFGERGYTF. The CDR3 coding sequence is TGTGCCAGCAGCTTTGGAGAGAGGGGCTACACCTTC.

The rearrangement links TRBV5-1 to TRBJ2-3; 8 bases align to TRBD2. The V gene end was trimmed by 4 bases and the J gene end by 1 base; junction bases not matched to a gene: 8. This CDR3 is 16 amino acids long. Germline V gene lookup returns CDR1 SGHRS and CDR2 YFSETQ. The CDR3 bases are TGCGCCAGCAGCACCGATAGCGGGATGGGCACAGATACGCAGTATTTT. Translation: CASSTDSGMGTDTQYF.

J is TRBJ2-4 and V is TRBV2, with 7 bases lining up with TRBD1. V lost 3 bases and J lost 9; bases outside the gene matches: 5. The CDR3 loop spans 13 amino acids. The germline CDR1 and CDR2 sequences are SNHLY and FYNNEI. CDR3 region: CASSDNRGAIQYF. The CDR3 nucleotides are TGTGCCAGCAGTGATAACAGGGGTGCCATTCAGTACTTC.

For this clone: Other nucleotide sequences in the sample specify the same CDR3. The rearrangement links TRBV5-1 to TRBJ1-1; 7 positions match TRBD1. The V gene end was trimmed by 4 bases and the J gene end by 4 bases; junction bases not matched to a gene: 4. CDR3 length: 13 amino acids. Looked up from germline, CDR1 is SGHRS and CDR2 is YFSETQ. The CDR3 nucleotides are TGCGCCAGCAGCCCTTCAGGGGGCACTGAAGCTTTCTTT. Protein product: CASSPSGGTEAFF.

The chain uses TRBV9 and TRBJ1-1; D is unclear. The V end was cut by 3 bases, the J end by 4 bases, with 13 bases between. The CDR3 loop spans 14 amino acids. Germline V gene data show CDR1 as SGDLS and CDR2 as YYNGEE. CDR3 sequence: CASSANPASTEAFF. The CDR3 nucleotides are TGTGCCAGCAGCGCCAACCCCGCGAGCACTGAAGCTTTCTTT.

The V and J genes are TRBV6-6 and TRBJ1-3; TRBD1 might be the D (6 bases). V lost 4 bases and J 2 bases, leaving 15 bases between the germline ends. The CDR3 spans 16 residues. Germline V gives CDR1 MNHNY, CDR2 SVGAGI (reference sequence). The CDR3 reads CASSFRQATTGNTIYF. CDR3 coding DNA: TGTGCCAGCAGTTTCCGACAGGCTACGACTGGAAACACCATATATTTT.

The chain joins TRBV4-2 to TRBJ1-3; D gene ambiguous. CDR1 and CDR2 from the germline V gene are LGHNA and YNFKEQ. V was trimmed by 4 bases and J by 3 bases, leaving 10 bases between them. The CDR3 spans 14 residues. CDR3: CASSRGRDGNTIYF. CDR3 coding DNA: TGTGCCAGCAGCCGAGGGCGAGATGGAAACACCATATATTTT.

The chain carries TRBV11-3 and TRBJ2-7, with 7 bases identical to TRBD1. Germline V gives CDR1 SGHNT, CDR2 YENEEA. The ends lost 5 bases at V and 5 bases at J; junction bases unmatched: 9. The length of the CDR3 is 14 residues. CDR3 DNA sequence: TGTGCCAGCAGCGCCAGACAGGGTGTGAACGAGCAGTACTTC. Protein product: CASSARQGVNEQYF.

V gene TRBV4-1 combines with J gene TRBJ1-6; D is ambiguous. The CDR3 length is 16 residues. Germline-derived CDR1 and CDR2 are MGHRA and YSYEKL. V was trimmed by 1 base and J by 10 bases, leaving 17 bases between them. The CDR3: CASSQGVSLAGSPLHF. CDR3 DNA sequence: TGCGCCAGCAGCCAAGGGGTCAGCCTCGCCGGGTCACCCCTCCACTTT.